Listed here is a single T cell receptor (beta chain). The record originates from a study of blood T cell repertoires in COVID-19. This CDR3 is built from 14 residues. The germline V gene has CDR1 SGHAT and CDR2 FQNNGV. V was pared by 3 bases and J by 9 bases, with 15 bases between. Assay used: immunoSEQ multiplex PCR; TCRdb lists only in-frame clones, some missing. Found here are a few hundred thousand clones, roughly 90% of them singletons; the top ten hold about 3%. Source material: peripheral blood. The receptor was derived from a woman in her thirties with COVID-19, enrolled during active disease. The rearrangement uses TRBV11-2 and TRBJ1-5, with a weak D call TRBD1 (6 bases). CDR3 DNA sequence: TGTGCCAGCAGCTTGGCCTCGGGGGGGGCGCCCCAGCATTTT. Translation gives CASSLASGGAPQHF. The full variable domain, rest sourced from reference TRBV11-2 and TRBJ1-5, is EAGVAQSPRYKIIEKRQSVAFWCNPISGHATLYWYQQILGQGPKLLIQFQNNGVVDDSQLPKDRFSAERLKGVDSTLKIQPAKLEDSAVYLCASSLASGGAPQHFGDGTRLSIL.